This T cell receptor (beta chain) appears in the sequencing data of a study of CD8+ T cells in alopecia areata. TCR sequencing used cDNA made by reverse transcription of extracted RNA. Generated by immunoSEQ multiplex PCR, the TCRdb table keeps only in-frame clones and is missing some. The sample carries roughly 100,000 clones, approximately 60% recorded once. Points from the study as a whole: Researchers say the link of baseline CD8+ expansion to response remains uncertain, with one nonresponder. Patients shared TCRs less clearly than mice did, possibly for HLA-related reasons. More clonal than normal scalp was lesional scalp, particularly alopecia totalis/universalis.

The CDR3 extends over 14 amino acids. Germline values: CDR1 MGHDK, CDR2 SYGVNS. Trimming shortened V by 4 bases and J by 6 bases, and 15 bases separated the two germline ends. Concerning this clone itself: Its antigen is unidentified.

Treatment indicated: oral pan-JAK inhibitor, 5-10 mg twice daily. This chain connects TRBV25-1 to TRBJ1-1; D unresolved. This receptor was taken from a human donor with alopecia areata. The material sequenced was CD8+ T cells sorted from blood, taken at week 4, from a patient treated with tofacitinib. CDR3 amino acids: CASSGRVGLPEAFF. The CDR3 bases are TGTGCCAGCAGTGGAAGGGTGGGGTTACCTGAAGCTTTCTTT. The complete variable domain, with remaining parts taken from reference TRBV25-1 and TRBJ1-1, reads EADIYQTPRYLVIGTGKKITLECSQTMGHDKMYWYQQDPGMELHLIHYSYGVNSTEKGDLSSESTVSRIRTEHFPLTLESARPSHTSQYLCASSGRVGLPEAFFGQGTRLTVV.